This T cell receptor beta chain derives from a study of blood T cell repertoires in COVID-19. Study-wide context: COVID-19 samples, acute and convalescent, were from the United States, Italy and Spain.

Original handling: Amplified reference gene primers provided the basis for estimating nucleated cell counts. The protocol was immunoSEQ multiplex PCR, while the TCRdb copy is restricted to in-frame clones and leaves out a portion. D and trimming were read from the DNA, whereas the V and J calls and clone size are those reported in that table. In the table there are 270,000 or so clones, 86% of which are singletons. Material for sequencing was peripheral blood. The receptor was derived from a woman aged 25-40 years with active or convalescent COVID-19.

Here the CDR3 reads CASTTGSMNTEAFF. CDR3 coding DNA: TGTGCCAGTACCACAGGGAGCATGAACACTGAAGCTTTCTTT. The chain is built from TRBV19 and TRBJ1-1; D might be TRBD1 (6 bases). Trimming removed 7 bases from V and 0 bases from J, with 12 bases in between. The CDR3 consists of 14 residues. CDR1 LNHDA and CDR2 SQIVND come from the germline V gene (reference sequence). Drawing the rest from reference TRBV19 and TRBJ1-1, the complete variable domain is DGGITQSPKYLFRKEGQNVTLSCEQNLNHDAMYWYRQDPGQGLRLIYYSQIVNDFQKGDIAEGYSVSREKKESFPLTVTSAQKNPTAFYLCASTTGSMNTEAFFGQGTRLTVV.